These 28 T cell receptor beta chains came from one sample sequenced in a study of shared clonotypes between healthy human individuals. Generated by immunoSEQ multiplex PCR, the TCRdb table keeps only in-frame clones and is missing some. The repertoire includes around 1.9 million clones, 80% to 95% of them detected once, and about 1.7% sits in the top ten. CD8 cells regarded as naive lacked CD45RO, were positively chosen for CCR7, and omitted terminally differentiated effector memory CD45RA+ cells. The sequenced material came from naive CD8+ T cells from PBMCs. The receptors originated from a young man in good health. Some clones in this sample may be carry-over from other donors' samples.

The V gene is TRBV29-1, the J gene TRBJ2-7; D is possibly TRBD1 (7 bases). The CDR3 runs to 15 residues. V lost 8 bases and J lost 5, with 25 bases in between. Germline lookup yields CDR1 SQVTM and CDR2 ANQGSEA. CDR3 coding DNA: TGCAGCACCCGTCGCAACAGGGGAGGAGGTGACGAGCAGTACTTC. Protein: CSTRRNRGGGDEQYF.

The genes are TRBV29-1 and TRBJ2-7; 10 bases map to TRBD2. Germline V gives CDR1 SQVTM, CDR2 ANQGSEA. V was pared by 4 bases and J by 4 bases, with 10 bases of the junction left unmatched. The CDR3 contains 15 residues. The CDR3 spells CSVGLLGTSAYEQYF. CDR3 sequence (DNA): TGCAGCGTTGGTCTCCTGGGGACTAGCGCTTACGAGCAGTACTTC.

The genes are TRBV21-1 and TRBJ2-3; the D call TRBD1 from the table was never checked on the DNA. TRBV21-1 is annotated as a pseudogene. This CDR3 has 15 residues. CDR3 residues: CASSSPSRTTDTQYF. The DNA of the CDR3 is TGTGCCAGCAGCAGCCCGTCCCGGACAACAGATACGCAGTATTTT.

Only one count was recorded for this clone. The chain carries TRBV5-8 and TRBJ2-7, with D perhaps matching TRBD2 (5 bases). The V gene lost 5 bases and the J gene lost 5 bases, with 14 bases spanning the gap. This CDR3 spans 13 amino acids. Germline CDR1 reads SGHTS; CDR2 reads YDEGEE. The CDR3 DNA reads TGTGCCAGCAGACCCTCGGGGTACAACGAGCAGTACTTC. This codes for CASRPSGYNEQYF.

The chain employs TRBV30 and TRBJ2-1; 7 bases line up with TRBD1. V was pared by 4 bases and J by 2 bases, with 8 bases of the junction left unmatched. This CDR3 has 15 residues. The germline V gene has CDR1 GTSNPN and CDR2 SVGIG (reference sequence). The CDR3 sequence: CAWKVRDRAYNEQFF. The CDR3 nucleotides are TGTGCCTGGAAAGTCCGGGACAGAGCCTACAATGAGCAGTTCTTC.

The chain links TRBV10-1 to TRBJ2-2; D unresolved. Deletions cut 5 bases from V and 6 bases from J, with 13 bases between. Germline lookup yields CDR1 WNHNN and CDR2 SYGVQD (reference sequence). The CDR3 spans 14 residues. This CDR3 is CASSRVALAGELFF. The CDR3 DNA reads TGCGCCAGCAGTCGAGTCGCCCTGGCCGGGGAGCTGTTTTTT.

The rearrangement joins TRBV27 to TRBJ2-7; 13 nucleotides align to TRBD2. Looked up from germline, CDR1 is MNHEY and CDR2 is SMNVEV (reference sequence). Trimming took 11 bases from V and 6 from J; bases not matched to a gene: 7. The CDR3 spans 13 residues. The DNA for the CDR3 is TGTGCCGCCGGGACTAGCGGGGACGTCGAGCAGTACTTC. It encodes CAAGTSGDVEQYF.

The J gene is TRBJ2-7, the V gene TRBV6-6; TRBD1 agrees at 10 bases. J lost 4 bases, V lost 0 bases, and 3 bases had no gene match. The CDR3 covers 15 residues. Germline CDR1 reads MNHNY; CDR2 reads SVGAGI (reference sequence). CDR3 protein: CASSYSGTGVYEQYF. CDR3 DNA sequence: TGTGCCAGCAGTTACTCCGGGACAGGGGTATACGAGCAGTACTTC.

The chain links TRBV14 to TRBJ2-3, with D maybe TRBD2 (6 bases). The V gene lost 1 base and the J gene lost 0 bases, with 8 bases spanning the gap. The CDR3 runs 15 residues. In germline, CDR1 is SGHDN, CDR2 FVKESK. CDR3 nucleotides: TGTGCCAGCAGCCAAGTAGCGGAAAGCACAGATACGCAGTATTTT. It encodes CASSQVAESTDTQYF.

The rearrangement uses TRBV6-6 and TRBJ1-1; the D is unclear. Trimming removed 7 bases at V and 0 bases at J, with 12 bases between. Germline lookup yields CDR1 MNHNY and CDR2 SVGAGI (reference sequence). This CDR3 comprises 14 residues. The CDR3 here is CASKLWPLNTEAFF. In DNA form, the CDR3 reads TGTGCCAGCAAGCTCTGGCCCTTGAACACTGAAGCTTTCTTT.

The chain couples TRBV27 to TRBJ2-7; 10 bases are a match to TRBD2. Germline CDR1 reads MNHEY; CDR2 reads SMNVEV (reference sequence). This CDR3 region has 17 residues. The J segment lost 2 bases and the V segment lost 8 bases, leaving 15 bases of the junction unmatched. Here the CDR3 DNA reads TGTGCCAGCCAACCTTATGGACTAGCGGCTCGTCCCTACGAGCAGTACTTC. Translating it yields CASQPYGLAARPYEQYF.

The CDR3 loop is CASSRQGVYNEQFF. The DNA for the CDR3 is TGTGCCAGCAGCAGACAGGGAGTATACAATGAGCAGTTCTTC. The chain combines TRBV7-9 with TRBJ2-1; 7 positions agree with TRBD1. This CDR3 is built from 14 residues. J lost 4 bases, V lost 5 bases, and 5 bases had no gene match. The germline gives CDR1 SEHNR, CDR2 FQNEAQ (reference sequence). The full variable domain, with the rest looked up from reference TRBV7-9 and TRBJ2-1, is DTGVSQNPRHKITKRGQNVTFRCDPISEHNRLYWYRQTLGQGPEFLTYFQNEAQLEKSRLLSDRFSAERPKGSFSTLEIQRTEQGDSAMYLCASSRQGVYNEQFFGPGTRLTVL.

This chain joins TRBV27 and TRBJ2-4, with D possibly being TRBD1 (7 bases). Trimming stripped 4 bases from V and 8 bases from J, with 12 bases between. The V gene's germline CDR1 is MNHEY and CDR2 SMNVEV (reference sequence). CDR3 length: 13 residues. DNA for the CDR3: TGTGCCAGCAGTTCCCGCAGGGGGGACATTCAGTACTTC. Residues: CASSSRRGDIQYF.

DNA for the CDR3: TGTGCCAGCAGCCCAGCACCCTCTGGGGCCAACGTCCTGACTTTC. This codes for CASSPAPSGANVLTF. The chain uses TRBV11-2 and TRBJ2-6; no definite D call. Germline assignment: CDR1 SGHAT and CDR2 FQNNGV. The V end lost 5 bases, the J end lost 0 bases, and 8 bases lay between the germline ends. The CDR3 is made up of 15 amino acids. Looking up the rest from reference TRBV11-2 and TRBJ2-6 gives the full variable domain: EAGVAQSPRYKIIEKRQSVAFWCNPISGHATLYWYQQILGQGPKLLIQFQNNGVVDDSQLPKDRFSAERLKGVDSTLKIQPAKLEDSAVYLCASSPAPSGANVLTFGAGSRLTVL.

V gene TRBV5-1 combines with J gene TRBJ1-2; D not certain. V dropped 0 bases and J dropped 4 bases, with 4 bases sitting between them. This CDR3 is 12 amino acids long. Germline loops: CDR1 SGHRS, CDR2 YFSETQ. For the CDR3, the DNA is TGCGCCAGCAGCTTGGTTACCTATGGCTACACCTTC. Its translation: CASSLVTYGYTF.

The chain joins TRBV15 to TRBJ2-2; tentatively, D is TRBD1 (6 bases). V was trimmed by 3 bases and J by 5 bases, leaving 10 bases between them. Germline CDR1 LNHNV, CDR2 YYDKDF (reference sequence). This CDR3 has 14 amino acids. This CDR3 is CATSSRTATGELFF. In nucleotides, the CDR3 is TGTGCCACCAGCAGCCGGACAGCTACCGGGGAGCTGTTTTTT.

The V and J genes are TRBV5-6 and TRBJ1-2; 8 bases map to TRBD1. The trim removed 3 bases at V and 11 bases at J, leaving 9 bases unmatched. Germline CDR1 is SGHDT and CDR2 is YYEEEE. CDR3 length: 13 residues. The CDR3 is CASSSGQGLYYTF. The CDR3 region has the DNA TGTGCCAGCAGCTCCGGACAGGGCCTTTATTACACCTTC.

The chain combines TRBV7-8 with TRBJ2-3, with D possibly being TRBD1 or TRBD2 (5 bases each). The germline V gene has CDR1 SGHVS and CDR2 FQNEAQ. This CDR3 has 16 residues. Trimming cost V 2 bases and J 5 bases, with 17 bases left between them. The CDR3 sequence is CASSLQMGRARDTQYF. CDR3 nucleotides: TGTGCCAGCAGCTTACAGATGGGACGAGCGAGAGATACGCAGTATTTT.

The rearrangement links TRBV4-3 to TRBJ2-1; D ambiguous. The CDR3 spans 15 residues. Trimming cost V 1 base and J 4 bases, with 11 bases left between them. Germline CDR1 and CDR2: LGHNA and YSLEER. This chain's CDR3 is CASSQVLDPYNEQFF. The CDR3 DNA follows: TGCGCCAGCAGCCAAGTCCTGGACCCGTACAATGAGCAGTTCTTC.

This clone was detected once. The rearrangement uses TRBV14 and TRBJ1-4; possibly TRBD1 for D (6 bases). The CDR3 spans 14 residues. The V end lost 5 bases, the J end lost 10 bases, and 17 bases lay between the germline ends. CDR1 is SGHDN and CDR2 is FVKESK in the germline V gene. The CDR3 loop is CASSWGQNPGKLFF. CDR3 DNA sequence: TGTGCCAGCAGCTGGGGGCAAAACCCAGGAAAACTGTTTTTT.

The chain is built from TRBV5-1 and TRBJ2-3; D unclear. Trimming removed 6 bases from V and 4 bases from J, with 18 bases in between. The CDR3 totals 15 residues. CDR1 and CDR2 (germline): SGHRS, YFSETQ. CDR3 in amino acids: CASTPKLESADTQYF. For the CDR3, the DNA is TGCGCCAGCACACCCAAGCTGGAGAGCGCAGATACGCAGTATTTT.

This chain connects TRBV7-9 to TRBJ2-7; D uncertain. Trimming pared 2 bases from V and 4 bases from J, leaving 9 bases between. Germline lookup yields CDR1 SEHNR and CDR2 FQNEAQ (reference sequence). This CDR3 has 13 amino acids. In DNA, the CDR3 is TGTGCCAGCAGCTTACACGCTGGGTACGAGCAGTACTTC. It is translated as CASSLHAGYEQYF.

Regarding this clone: This CDR3 is also generated by other DNA sequences in the sample. The rearrangement links TRBV27 to TRBJ2-7, with D tentatively TRBD1 (6 bases). The germline CDR1 and CDR2 sequences are MNHEY and SMNVEV (reference sequence). This CDR3 region has 13 residues. V gave up 3 bases and J gave up 4 bases, with 10 bases separating them. CDR3 in amino acids: CASSLGASYEQYF. The CDR3 coding sequence is TGTGCCAGCAGTTTGGGGGCCTCGTACGAGCAGTACTTC.

V is TRBV9 and J is TRBJ2-3; 10 bases are a match to TRBD2. Germline lookup yields CDR1 SGDLS and CDR2 YYNGEE. V was clipped by 4 bases and J by 4 bases; unmatched bases: 9. There are 16 residues in the CDR3. CDR3 nucleotides: TGTGCCAGCAGCCGAGGGAGCGGGAGGGCCGCAGATACGCAGTATTTT. Translation: CASSRGSGRAADTQYF.

This chain joins TRBV12-5 and TRBJ1-1; tentative D call: TRBD1 (5 bases). Germline V gene data show CDR1 as LGHNT and CDR2 as FRNRAP. This CDR3 contains 18 residues. Trimming stripped 1 base from V and 2 bases from J, with 20 bases between. The CDR3 coding sequence is TGTGCTAGTGGTTTGGCTTCCCCCCAGGGTACACTAAACACTGAAGCTTTCTTT. Translating gives CASGLASPQGTLNTEAFF.

The V call is TRBV7-3, the J call TRBJ2-7; perhaps TRBD2 as D (6 bases). The CDR3 has 14 residues. Per germline, CDR1 SGHTA and CDR2 FQGTGA. Trimming took 5 bases from V and 2 from J, leaving 13 bases between them. CDR3 residues: CASSLGGTPYEQYF. CDR3 nucleotides: TGTGCCAGCAGCCTGGGGGGTACCCCCTACGAGCAGTACTTC.

The chain recombines TRBV2 with TRBJ2-1; TRBD2 aligns across 10 bases. The ends lost 2 bases at V and 7 bases at J; junction bases unmatched: 2. Germline V CDR1 and CDR2: SNHLY, FYNNEI. The CDR3 consists of 14 residues. The CDR3 sequence: CASSEPSGSNEQFF. The CDR3, as DNA: TGTGCCAGCAGTGAACCTAGCGGGAGTAATGAGCAGTTCTTC.

This clone was detected only a few times. This chain links TRBV15 with TRBJ2-7, with D possibly matching TRBD1 (6 bases). Germline CDR1 and CDR2: LNHNV and YYDKDF (reference sequence). CDR3 length: 14 residues. The V end lost 1 base, the J end lost 3 bases, and 10 bases lay between the germline ends. CDR3 in amino acids: CATSRVDRNYEQYF. Here the CDR3 DNA reads TGTGCCACCAGCAGAGTGGACAGAAACTACGAGCAGTACTTC.